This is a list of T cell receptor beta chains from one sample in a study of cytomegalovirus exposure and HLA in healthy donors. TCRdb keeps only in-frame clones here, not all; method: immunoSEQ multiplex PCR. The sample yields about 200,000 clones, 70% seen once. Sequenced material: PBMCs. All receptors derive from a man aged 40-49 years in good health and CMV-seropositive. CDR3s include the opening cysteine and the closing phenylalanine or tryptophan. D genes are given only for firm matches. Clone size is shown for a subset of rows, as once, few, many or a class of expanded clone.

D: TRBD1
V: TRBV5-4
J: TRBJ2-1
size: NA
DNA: TGTGCCAGCAGCTTAGATGGGACAGGGGATGTCAATGAGCAGTTCTTC
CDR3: CASSLDGTGDVNEQFF

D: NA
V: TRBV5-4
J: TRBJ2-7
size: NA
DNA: TGTGCCACCATGGTGCCGGGGTCCTACGAGCAGTACTTC
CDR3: CATMVPGSYEQYF

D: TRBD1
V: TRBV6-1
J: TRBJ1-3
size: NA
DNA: TGTGCCAGCAGAGACAGGGTTGTGCACTGGGAATATTTT
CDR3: CASRDRVVHWEYF

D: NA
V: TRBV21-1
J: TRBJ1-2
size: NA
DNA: TGTGCCAGCAGCGATGGGACAGGGGGCGTAAATGGCTACACCTTC
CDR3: CASSDGTGGVNGYTF

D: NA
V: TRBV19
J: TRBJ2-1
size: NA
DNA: TGTGCCAGTAGTTCCGGCCCCGCGCGGATCTTC
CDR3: CASSSGPARIF

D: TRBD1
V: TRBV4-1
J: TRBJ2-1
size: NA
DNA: TGCGCCAGCAGCCCCCGGGACAGTGGCTACAATGAGCAGTTCTTC
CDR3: CASSPRDSGYNEQFF

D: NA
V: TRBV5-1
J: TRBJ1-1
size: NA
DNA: TGCGCCAGCAGCGTTACAGGGTCCAACACTGAAGCTTTCTTT
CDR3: CASSVTGSNTEAFF

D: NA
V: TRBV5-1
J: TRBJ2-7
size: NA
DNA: TGCGCCAGCAGCCCCGGCGGGGCAGGGGGCTACGAGCAGTACTTC
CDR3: CASSPGGAGGYEQYF

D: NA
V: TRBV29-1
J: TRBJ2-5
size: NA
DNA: TGCAGCGTTGAAGTCTTCCGAGGGGAGACCCAGTACTTC
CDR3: CSVEVFRGETQYF

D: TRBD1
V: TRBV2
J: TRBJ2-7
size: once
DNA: TGTGCCAGCAGTTCCTGGACAGGCTCCTACGAGCAGTACTTC
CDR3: CASSSWTGSYEQYF

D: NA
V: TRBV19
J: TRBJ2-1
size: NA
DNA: TGTGCCAGTAGTATACGGGGAACTGAGCAGTTCTTC
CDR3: CASSIRGTEQFF

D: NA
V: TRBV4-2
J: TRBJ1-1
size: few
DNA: TGTGCCACTGGAGCGGGAAACACTGAAGCTTTCTTT
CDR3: CATGAGNTEAFF

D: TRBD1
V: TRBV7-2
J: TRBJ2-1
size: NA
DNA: TGTGCCAGCAGCCAGGACAGGGGATCCTACAATGAGCAGTTCTTC
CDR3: CASSQDRGSYNEQFF

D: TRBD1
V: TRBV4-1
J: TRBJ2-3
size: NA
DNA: TGCGCCAGCAGCCGACGGACAGGGGGCACAGATACGCAGTATTTT
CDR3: CASSRRTGGTDTQYF

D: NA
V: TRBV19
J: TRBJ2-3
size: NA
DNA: TGTGCCAGTAGTCACGCGTTCACAGATACGCAGTATTTT
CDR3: CASSHAFTDTQYF

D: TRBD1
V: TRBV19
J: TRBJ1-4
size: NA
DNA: TGTGCCAGTAGTATTGGACAGGGGAGGGTGGAAAAACTGTTTTTT
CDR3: CASSIGQGRVEKLFF

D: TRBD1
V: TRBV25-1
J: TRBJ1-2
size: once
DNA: TGTGCCAGCAGCCCTACCGGGGACAGGGGTTTGTGGGGCTACACCTTC
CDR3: CASSPTGDRGLWGYTF

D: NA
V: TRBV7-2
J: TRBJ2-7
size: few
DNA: TGTGCCAGCAGCAACACAGGTGGCGAGCAGTACTTC
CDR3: CASSNTGGEQYF

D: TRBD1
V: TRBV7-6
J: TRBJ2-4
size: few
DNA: TGTGCCAGCAGCTTACGGACAGGGCGGAACATTCAGTACTTC
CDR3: CASSLRTGRNIQYF

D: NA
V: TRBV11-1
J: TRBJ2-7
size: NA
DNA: TGTGCCAGCAGCTTAGTCACAGGCTCCTACGAGCAGTACTTC
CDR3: CASSLVTGSYEQYF

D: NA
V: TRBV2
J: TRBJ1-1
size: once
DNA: TGTGCCAGCAGTACTGGGAACACTGAAGCTTTCTTT
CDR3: CASSTGNTEAFF

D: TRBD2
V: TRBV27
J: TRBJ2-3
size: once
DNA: TGTGCCAGCAGTTTATTGACTAGCGCCCGCACAGATACGCAGTATTTT
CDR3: CASSLLTSARTDTQYF

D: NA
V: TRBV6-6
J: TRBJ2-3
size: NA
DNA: TGTGCCAGCAGTCCAGGATTCGCAGATACGCAGTATTTT
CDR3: CASSPGFADTQYF

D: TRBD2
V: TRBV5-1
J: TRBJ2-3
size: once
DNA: TGCGCCAGCAGCTTGGGAGCGGGGGGCAGCACAGATACGCAGTATTTT
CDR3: CASSLGAGGSTDTQYF

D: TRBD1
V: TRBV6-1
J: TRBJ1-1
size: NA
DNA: TGTGCCAGCACGGCCCCGGGACAGACTGAAGCTTTCTTT
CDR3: CASTAPGQTEAFF

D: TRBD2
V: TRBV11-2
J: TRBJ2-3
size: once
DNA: TGTGCCAGCAGCTTAGGATGGTTCACGGGGCGGGGGGGCACAGATACGCAGTATTTT
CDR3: CASSLGWFTGRGGTDTQYF

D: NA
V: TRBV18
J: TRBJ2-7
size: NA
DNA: TGTGCCAGCTCTATGACAGTATTAAGCCGTTCCTACGAGCAGTACTTC
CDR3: CASSMTVLSRSYEQYF

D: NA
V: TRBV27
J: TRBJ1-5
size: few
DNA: TGTGCCAGCAGCCAAGACAGAAATCAGCCCCAGCATTTT
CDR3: CASSQDRNQPQHF

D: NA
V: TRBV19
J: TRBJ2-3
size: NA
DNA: TGTGCCAGTAGCGGACGGGGAATAACAGATACGCAGTATTTT
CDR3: CASSGRGITDTQYF

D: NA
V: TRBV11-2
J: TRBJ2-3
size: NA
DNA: TGTGCCAGCAGCTTAGGAGCTAGCACAGATACGCAGTATTTT
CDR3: CASSLGASTDTQYF

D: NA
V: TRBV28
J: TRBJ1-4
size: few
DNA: TGTGCCAGCAGTCACCAACAGGGAGAGGGTGAAAAACTGTTTTTT
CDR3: CASSHQQGEGEKLFF

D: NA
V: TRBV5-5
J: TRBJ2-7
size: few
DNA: TGTGCCAGCAGCTCGGAGGGGCCTCATAGGTACGAGCAGTACTTC
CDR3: CASSSEGPHRYEQYF

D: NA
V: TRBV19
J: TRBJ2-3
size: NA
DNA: TGTGCCAGTAGTATAGAGGCAGGGGCGGCAAGCACAGATACGCAGTATTTT
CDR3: CASSIEAGAASTDTQYF

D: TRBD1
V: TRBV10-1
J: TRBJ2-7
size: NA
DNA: TGCGCCAGCAGAGCCGGGACAGGGGGCTCCTACGAGCAGTACTTC
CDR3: CASRAGTGGSYEQYF

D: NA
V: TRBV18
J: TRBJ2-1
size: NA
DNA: TGTGCCAGCTCACCAGAAGGGACTCCCCTTGGGAGAGAGCAGTTCTTC
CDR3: CASSPEGTPLGREQFF

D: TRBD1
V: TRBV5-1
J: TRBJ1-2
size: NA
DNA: TGCGCCAGCAGCTTGGGGCAGGGGACAGGGAAGGGCTACACCTTC
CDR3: CASSLGQGTGKGYTF

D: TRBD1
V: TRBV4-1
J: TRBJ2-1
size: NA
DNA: TGCGCCAGCAGCCAAGCTACGGGACAGGGAACCTACAATGAGCAGTTCTTC
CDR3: CASSQATGQGTYNEQFF

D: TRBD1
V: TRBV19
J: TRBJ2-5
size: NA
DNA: TGTGCCAGTAGTCTAGGACAGGGCCAAGAGACCCAGTACTTC
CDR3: CASSLGQGQETQYF

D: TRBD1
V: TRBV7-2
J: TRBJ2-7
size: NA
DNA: TGTGCCAGCAGCCCTGCGGGACAGGGATTTAAGCAGTACTTC
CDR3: CASSPAGQGFKQYF

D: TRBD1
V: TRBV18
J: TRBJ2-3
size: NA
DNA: TGTGCCAGCTCACCACTGGTTTCAGGGGGCGCGACAGATACGCAGTATTTT
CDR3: CASSPLVSGGATDTQYF

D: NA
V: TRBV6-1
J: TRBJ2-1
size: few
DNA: TGTGCCAGCAGTGAAAGGCTGAACGGGAATGAGCAGTTCTTC
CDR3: CASSERLNGNEQFF

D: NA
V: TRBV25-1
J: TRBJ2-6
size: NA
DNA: TGTGCCAGCAGTCCGGCGGGGGGGGCCAACGTCCTGACTTTC
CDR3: CASSPAGGANVLTF

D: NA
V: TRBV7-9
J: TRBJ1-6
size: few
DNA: TGTGCCAGCAGCCGGGGGGTTGTTAATAATTCACCCCTCCACTTT
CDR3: CASSRGVVNNSPLHF

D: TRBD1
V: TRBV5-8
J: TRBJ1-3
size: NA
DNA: TGTGCCAGCAGCTTGAACAGGGGGGAAGCTGGAAACACCATATATTTT
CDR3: CASSLNRGEAGNTIYF

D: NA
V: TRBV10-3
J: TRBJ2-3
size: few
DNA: TGTGCCATCACCAGCGGGCAGGACACAGATACGCAGTATTTT
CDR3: CAITSGQDTDTQYF

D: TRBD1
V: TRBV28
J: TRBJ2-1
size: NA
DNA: TGTGCCAGCAGTATTGGACAGGGGGCCTACAATGAGCAGTTCTTC
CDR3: CASSIGQGAYNEQFF

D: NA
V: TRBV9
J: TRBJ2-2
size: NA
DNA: TGTGCCAGCAGCGCAGGGGGGACCACCGGGGAGCTGTTTTTT
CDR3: CASSAGGTTGELFF

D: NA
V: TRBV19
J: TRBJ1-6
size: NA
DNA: TGTGCCAGTAGTGGGACGGCAGGGGCACATTCACCCCTCCACTTT
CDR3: CASSGTAGAHSPLHF

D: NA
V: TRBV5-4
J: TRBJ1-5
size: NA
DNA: TGTGCCAGCAGCTTGCTCCCCGAGGGGGCCCAGCATTTT
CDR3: CASSLLPEGAQHF

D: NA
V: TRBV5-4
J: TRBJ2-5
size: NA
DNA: TGTGCCAGCAGCTTAGCAGGCTTACAAGAGACCCAGTACTTC
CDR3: CASSLAGLQETQYF

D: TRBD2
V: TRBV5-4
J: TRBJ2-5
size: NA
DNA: TGTGCCAGCAGCTTCTTCAGCGGGGGTGGAGAGACCCAGTACTTC
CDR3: CASSFFSGGGETQYF